The 28 T cell receptor beta chains listed next were all sequenced from one sample in a study of blood T cell repertoires in COVID-19. The assay was immunoSEQ multiplex PCR, and TCRdb's table has in-frame clones only and misses some. The table shows about 55,000 clones, with about 87% occurring only once. Sample: peripheral blood. All receptors derive from a middle-aged man with COVID-19, enrolled during active disease.

This sequence joins TRBV3-1 (or the pseudogene TRBV3-2) and TRBJ1-1, with 9 bases lining up with TRBD1. After removal of 1 base from V and 11 bases from J, the junction contained 8 bases not matched to a gene. Germline CDR1 is LGHDT and CDR2 is YNNKEL (reference sequence). The CDR3 consists of 14 residues. The CDR3 here is CASSQGDRAFFAFF. CDR3 sequence (DNA): TGTGCCAGCAGCCAAGGGGACAGGGCGTTTTTTGCTTTCTTT.

This chain joins TRBV6-1 and TRBJ1-3; 7 bases agree with TRBD1. From germline, CDR1 is MNHNS and CDR2 SASEGT. This CDR3 is 17 amino acids long. Losses at the gene ends were 2 bases for V and 0 bases for J; bases not matched to a gene: 7. The CDR3 nucleotides are TGTGCCAGCAGTGAACTCGGCAGGGGGTTCTCTGGAAACACCATATATTTT. Translating it yields CASSELGRGFSGNTIYF.

This clone was observed a handful of times. This rearrangement joins TRBV19 to TRBJ2-7, with D unclear. The CDR3 covers 13 residues. Germline V gene lookup returns CDR1 LNHDA and CDR2 SQIVND (reference sequence). V was cut by 6 bases and J by 6 bases, with 15 bases left in between. CDR3 residues: CASSPPSPGEQYF. DNA for the CDR3: TGTGCCAGTAGCCCGCCGAGTCCGGGCGAGCAGTACTTC. Full variable domain (rest looked up from reference TRBV19 and TRBJ2-7): DGGITQSPKYLFRKEGQNVTLSCEQNLNHDAMYWYRQDPGQGLRLIYYSQIVNDFQKGDIAEGYSVSREKKESFPLTVTSAQKNPTAFYLCASSPPSPGEQYFGPGTRLTVT.

The chain links TRBV6-5 to TRBJ2-3, with D possibly matching TRBD1 (5 bases). This CDR3 contains 13 residues. V lost 2 bases and J 6 bases, leaving 9 bases between the germline ends. Germline lookup yields CDR1 MNHEY and CDR2 SVGAGI. The chain's CDR3 is CASSYQGADTQYF. The CDR3 DNA sequence: TGTGCCAGCAGTTACCAGGGTGCCGATACGCAGTATTTT.

The gene calls are TRBV2 and TRBJ1-5; no definite D call. The CDR3 runs 15 residues. Trimming removed 7 bases from V and 2 bases from J, with 15 bases in between. CDR1 is SNHLY and CDR2 is FYNNEI in the germline V gene. The CDR3 here is CASTGTQVGNQPQHF. CDR3 DNA: TGTGCCAGCACCGGCACTCAGGTTGGCAATCAGCCCCAGCATTTT.

This clone is a singleton in its sample. The rearrangement uses TRBV19 and TRBJ1-1; tentatively, D is TRBD1 (5 bases). The CDR3 contains 13 residues. Germline lookup yields CDR1 LNHDA and CDR2 SQIVND (reference sequence). Trimming cost V 9 bases and J 6 bases, with 17 bases left between them. The CDR3 DNA reads as TGTGCCAGCTCTATGTGGGGGGACGCTGAAGCTTTCTTT. Protein: CASSMWGDAEAFF.

The chain carries TRBV24-1 and TRBJ1-2; TRBD1 matches at 9 bases. CDR1 and CDR2 (germline): KGHDR, SFDVKD. V trimming: 3 bases; J trimming: 7 bases; junction bases outside the gene matches: 8. The CDR3 has 15 residues. CDR3 protein: CATSDVTGGRGGYTF. DNA of the CDR3: TGTGCCACCAGTGATGTCACAGGGGGCCGGGGTGGCTACACCTTC.

The chain links TRBV24-1 to TRBJ2-7; D perhaps matches TRBD2 (6 bases). V was cut by 4 bases and J by 2 bases, with 11 bases left in between. The CDR3 contains 14 residues. CDR1 and CDR2 (germline): KGHDR, SFDVKD. In DNA, the CDR3 is TGTGCCACCAGTGACCCGGACTACCCCTACGAGCAGTACTTC. Translation gives CATSDPDYPYEQYF.

The chain carries TRBV4-1 and TRBJ2-1; D gene uncertain. CDR1 and CDR2 (germline): MGHRA, YSYEKL. V lost 0 bases and J lost 6, with 12 bases in between. This CDR3 has 15 amino acids. The CDR3 here is CASSQDFARGNEQFF. The DNA for the CDR3 is TGCGCCAGCAGCCAAGATTTTGCCAGAGGCAATGAGCAGTTCTTC.

This clone was counted a single time. The V and J genes are TRBV5-1 and TRBJ2-2, with TRBD2 matching over 8 bases. The CDR3 consists of 16 residues. Germline values: CDR1 SGHRS, CDR2 YFSETQ. J was trimmed by 1 base and V by 1 base; bases with no gene match: 3. The CDR3 here is CASSLKLAENTGELFF. The CDR3 DNA follows: TGCGCCAGCAGCTTGAAACTAGCGGAGAACACCGGGGAGCTGTTTTTT.

The chain combines TRBV20-1 with TRBJ2-7, with D perhaps matching TRBD1 (5 bases). Trimming removed 3 bases from V and 0 bases from J, with 12 bases in between. Germline values: CDR1 DFQATT, CDR2 SNEGSKA (reference sequence). The CDR3 spans 14 residues. CDR3 coding DNA: TGCAGTGCTAGTCGCCAGGGAATCTCCTACGAGCAGTACTTC. Its translation is CSASRQGISYEQYF.

The chain is built from TRBV5-1 and TRBJ1-6; D unresolved. This CDR3 is 13 amino acids long. The germline V and J ends were trimmed by 0 bases and 14 bases, with 12 bases remaining between them. Per germline, CDR1 SGHRS and CDR2 YFSETQ. The CDR3 reads CASSLAAGVSLHF. In DNA, the CDR3 is TGCGCCAGCAGCTTGGCGGCGGGCGTTTCCCTCCACTTT.

The rearrangement joins TRBV7-8 to TRBJ1-5; weak D call: TRBD1 (6 bases). This CDR3 spans 13 amino acids. The V gene lost 5 bases and the J gene lost 7 bases, with 12 bases spanning the gap. Germline CDR1 SGHVS, CDR2 FQNEAQ. The CDR3: CASSEQGWQPQHF. The DNA of the CDR3 is TGTGCCAGCAGCGAACAGGGTTGGCAGCCCCAGCATTTT.

This chain uses TRBV19 with TRBJ1-2; TRBD1 is a possible D gene (6 bases). Germline CDR1 LNHDA, CDR2 SQIVND (reference sequence). CDR3 length: 14 amino acids. The V gene lost 6 bases and the J gene lost 7 bases, with 18 bases spanning the gap. The DNA of the CDR3 is TGTGCCAGTAGGGCGGCAGGGGACCTGGGTGGCTACACCTTC. It codes for CASRAAGDLGGYTF. Together with reference TRBV19 and TRBJ1-2, the CDR3 gives the full variable domain: DGGITQSPKYLFRKEGQNVTLSCEQNLNHDAMYWYRQDPGQGLRLIYYSQIVNDFQKGDIAEGYSVSREKKESFPLTVTSAQKNPTAFYLCASRAAGDLGGYTFGSGTRLTVV.

This chain uses TRBV2 with TRBJ2-4; 14 bases match TRBD2. The CDR3 is 16 residues long. Trimming removed 5 bases from V and 1 base from J; junction bases left unmatched: 1. Looked up from germline, CDR1 is SNHLY and CDR2 is FYNNEI. The CDR3 sequence: CASSWTSGGAKNIQYF. CDR3 DNA sequence: TGTGCCAGCAGTTGGACTAGCGGGGGGGCCAAAAACATTCAGTACTTC.

The chain couples TRBV5-1 to TRBJ2-1; perhaps TRBD2 as D (5 bases). V dropped 0 bases and J dropped 4 bases, with 14 bases sitting between them. The CDR3 runs to 16 residues. CDR1 and CDR2 from the germline V gene are SGHRS and YFSETQ. CDR3 nucleotides: TGCGCCAGCAGCTTGGATCTGACGGGAACATACAATGAGCAGTTCTTC. This gives the protein CASSLDLTGTYNEQFF.

The genes are TRBV29-1 and TRBJ2-1; D perhaps matches TRBD1 (6 bases). Trimming left V 3 bases short and J 15 bases short, with 15 bases between. The CDR3 is 11 amino acids. CDR1 is SQVTM, CDR2 ANQGSEA, per germline. CDR3 sequence: CSVDLGRGLFF. The DNA of the CDR3 is TGCAGCGTTGATCTGGGCAGGGGTTTGTTCTTC.

The V and J genes are TRBV2 and TRBJ1-6; 7 bases are shared with TRBD1. CDR3 length equals 14 residues. V shed 6 bases, J shed 9 bases, and the junction held 8 bases outside the gene matches. The germline CDR1 and CDR2 sequences are SNHLY and FYNNEI. The CDR3 nucleotides are TGTGCCAGCAGGAAGGGACAGCTCACTTCACCCCTCCACTTT. This translates into CASRKGQLTSPLHF.

V gene TRBV11-2 combines with J gene TRBJ2-1, with a weak D call TRBD2 (5 bases). This CDR3 has 14 residues. Germline V gene lookup returns CDR1 SGHAT and CDR2 FQNNGV. V was cut by 6 bases and J by 0 bases, with 9 bases left in between. This chain's CDR3 is CASSAGSSYNEQFF. The CDR3 DNA sequence: TGTGCCAGCAGTGCGGGTAGCTCCTACAATGAGCAGTTCTTC.

This clone was seen only once. The chain combines TRBV7-9 with TRBJ1-1, with D possibly matching TRBD1 (5 bases). V lost 3 bases to trimming and J lost 4 bases, with 15 bases between them. The germline gives CDR1 SEHNR, CDR2 FQNEAQ (reference sequence). This CDR3 is built from 15 residues. CDR3 protein: CASSLEGPRSTEAFF. CDR3 nucleotides: TGTGCCAGCAGCTTGGAGGGGCCGCGAAGCACTGAAGCTTTCTTT.

V gene TRBV29-1 combines with J gene TRBJ2-3; 9 positions agree with TRBD2. Unmatched junction bases numbered 11, after V lost 2 bases and J lost 11 bases. Looked up from germline, CDR1 is SQVTM and CDR2 is ANQGSEA. This CDR3 spans 14 amino acids. This CDR3 is CSVELSSGGPEQYF. The CDR3 DNA reads TGCAGCGTTGAATTGAGTAGCGGGGGCCCCGAGCAGTATTTT.

The V and J genes are TRBV27 and TRBJ2-7; 14 nucleotides line up with TRBD2. Trimming at V came to 3 bases and at J to 2 bases, leaving 9 bases not matched to a gene. The CDR3 runs to 18 residues. Germline CDR1 is MNHEY and CDR2 is SMNVEV (reference sequence). CDR3 in DNA: TGTGCCAGCAGTTTGACAGGGGGACTAGCGGGGGTCACCTACGAGCAGTACTTC. Protein sequence: CASSLTGGLAGVTYEQYF.

The chain couples TRBV30 to TRBJ2-5; 9 bases align to TRBD2. Trimming removed 1 base from V and 4 bases from J; junction bases left unmatched: 7. CDR1 is GTSNPN and CDR2 is SVGIG in the germline V gene (reference sequence). The CDR3 runs to 15 residues. The CDR3 coding sequence is TGTGCCTGGAGTGGCGGGACTAGCAGCGGAGAGACCCAGTACTTC. Translation: CAWSGGTSSGETQYF.

The chain joins TRBV27 to TRBJ1-1; D is ambiguous. Trimming shortened V by 6 bases and J by 3 bases, and 11 bases separated the two germline ends. Germline CDR1 MNHEY, CDR2 SMNVEV (reference sequence). The CDR3 extends over 13 amino acids. CDR3 in amino acids: CASRPGLYTEAFF. The CDR3 DNA is TGTGCCAGCAGGCCAGGCCTTTACACTGAAGCTTTCTTT.

This chain connects TRBV4-1 to TRBJ2-7; 7 bases align to TRBD1. V shed 3 bases and J 5 bases; nucleotides not matched to a gene: 4. Germline CDR1 reads MGHRA; CDR2 reads YSYEKL. This CDR3 has 13 amino acids. The CDR3 sequence: CASSQITGDEQYF. CDR3 nucleotides: TGCGCCAGCAGCCAGATTACAGGGGACGAGCAGTACTTC.

This chain joins TRBV15 and TRBJ2-7, with TRBD1 identical over 10 bases. Germline V lookup: CDR1 LNHNV, CDR2 YYDKDF (reference sequence). CDR3 length equals 16 residues. Trimming took 0 bases from V and 5 from J; bases not matched to a gene: 7. CDR3 nucleotides: TGTGCCACCAGCAGAGATCGGGGACAGGGGTCACACGAGCAGTACTTC. As protein: CATSRDRGQGSHEQYF.

CDR3 DNA: TGTGCCAGTAGTATCTCGCTGACAGGGAGGAATGAGCAGTTCTTC. Residues: CASSISLTGRNEQFF. V gene TRBV19 combines with J gene TRBJ2-1, with D possibly TRBD1 on 7 matching bases. CDR1 is LNHDA, CDR2 SQIVND, per germline (reference sequence). CDR3 length: 15 residues. V shed 3 bases and J shed 7 bases, with 16 bases lying between them.

The V call is TRBV2, the J call TRBJ1-5; D call uncertain. The CDR3 extends over 12 amino acids. The V and J ends lost 6 bases and 8 bases respectively, with 11 bases between them. Germline assignment: CDR1 SNHLY and CDR2 FYNNEI. The CDR3 DNA reads TGTGCCAGCAGACTTACCGGGGAGCCCCAGCATTTT. Amino acid sequence: CASRLTGEPQHF.